This TCR beta chain was recorded in a study of control samples from healthy donors and cancer patients. Produced via immunoSEQ multiplex PCR; TCRdb's table is partial and in-frame only. The sample carries some 97,000 clones, 87% recorded once. Trimming removed 6 bases from V and 2 bases from J, with 23 bases in between. The CDR3 has 18 residues. Germline assignment: CDR1 SGHVS and CDR2 FQNEAQ. The receptor was isolated from a woman aged 45-59 years in good health. J is TRBJ1-5 and V is TRBV7-8; the D is unclear. Input material: blood. The CDR3 DNA reads TGTGCCAGCAGTCTCAGCCTACATGAGAATCCAGGCAATCAGCCCCAGCATTTT. Translating gives CASSLSLHENPGNQPQHF.